The clone carrying this T cell receptor (beta chain) was counted ten times or more. The antigen is undetermined. The data were obtained in a study of CD8 T cells in ankylosing spondylitis. Study-wide results and limits: Disease-linked clones were found to be CD8+ and relatively rare in peripheral blood.

Generation of TCR beta libraries employed quantitative 5'-RACE incorporating molecular barcodes. TCRdb itself ran the 5' RACE reads through MiXCR, one entry per CDR3 protein. Among under 200,000 distinct CDR3 sequences listed, more than 9% were seen once. The CDR3 sequence is 14 residues long. V dropped 2 bases and J dropped 6 bases, with 12 bases sitting between them. The sequence derives from a male donor with ankylosing spondylitis or in good health (not recorded which). This chain joins TRBV12-3 or TRBV12-4 and TRBJ2-3; no clear D gene. The sample taken for sequencing was blood, either unsorted or a sorted T cell fraction (not recorded which). The CDR3 DNA reads as TGTGCCAGCAGTTTAAATAGCCCTGGGGATACGCAGTATTTT. It specifies CASSLNSPGDTQYF.